This TCR beta chain stems from a study of T cells after yellow fever vaccination. General study results and limits: FACS-sorted repertoires could harbor abundant contaminating bulk-population clonotypes.

Of note for this clonotype: Its matching antigen is unknown.

Germline V gene lookup returns CDR1 LGHDT and CDR2 YNNKEL (reference sequence). Trimming pared 4 bases from V and 6 bases from J, leaving 10 bases between. The CDR3 spans 13 residues. From the 5' RACE reads, TCRdb called clonotypes with MiXCR, one entry per CDR3 protein. The sample comprises around 140,000 distinct CDR3 sequences, more than 6% of which are singletons, and approximately 0.78% rests with the top ten. This chain links TRBV3-1 with TRBJ1-5, with D uncertain. The source material was CD4+ T cells sorted from PBMCs, sampled 5 days after the yellow fever booster vaccination. This clonotype was sampled from a young man who received the YFV17D yellow fever vaccine. CDR3 in amino acids: CASSPDGSQPQHF. The CDR3, as DNA: TGTGCCAGCAGCCCAGACGGTAGTCAGCCCCAGCATTTT.